The 29 T cell receptor beta chains reported below all come from one sample, sequenced in a study of regulatory T cells in long-lasting Graves disease (dated by TCRdb to about 2021). Libraries were constructed by multiplex PCR. Sequenced on an Illumina HiSeq 4000. iRepertoire HTBI primers and Arm-PCR amplification of CDR3 regions were used to construct TCR beta libraries. Starting from the raw public reads, TCRdb applied fastp trimming at Q25, assembled clones with MiXCR and retained in-frame beta chains. Each CDR3 protein gets just one entry, which takes the most common genes and DNA from the rows behind it. The sample has about 360,000 distinct CDR3 sequences on record, around 15% of them singletons. The ten largest clones take up 20% of the sample. The time point label for this specimen denotes: newly diagnosed GD, antithyroid drugs for less than 3 months. For both TCR sequencing and RNA sequencing, RNA was extracted from PBMCs in TRIzol.

These data also featured in a second study, about T cells in Graves' hyperthyroidism and ophthalmopathy.

The starting material was peripheral blood mononuclear cells (PBMCs), obtained at new diagnosis, from a patient treated with antithyroid drugs. The source of these receptors is a woman between 18 and 29 years old with Graves disease. Donor details come from another sample of the same person, matched by shared clones.

In its sample, this clonotype was seen many times. The chain carries TRBV29-1 and TRBJ2-3; 7 nucleotides agree with TRBD1. Germline V CDR1 and CDR2: SQVTM, ANQGSEA. This CDR3 is 16 amino acids long. J was trimmed by 2 bases and V by 0 bases; bases with no gene match: 8. This CDR3 is CSVEDETGYFTDTQYF. Written as DNA, the CDR3 is TGCAGCGTTGAAGATGAGACAGGGTATTTCACAGATACGCAGTATTTT.

This clonotype was observed a few times. The chain employs TRBV27 and TRBJ2-7; D gene unclear. Germline V gene data show CDR1 as MNHEY and CDR2 as SMNVEV (reference sequence). This CDR3 region has 13 residues. Trimming took 2 bases from V and 3 from J, leaving 8 bases between them. Here the CDR3 DNA reads TGTGCCAGCAGTTTAATTCCCCTCTACGAGCAGTACTTC. It yields the protein CASSLIPLYEQYF.

The genes are TRBV19 and TRBJ2-1, with 12 bases matching TRBD2. V was pared by 3 bases and J by 4 bases, with 16 bases of the junction left unmatched. Germline-derived CDR1 and CDR2 are LNHDA and SQIVND (reference sequence). CDR3 length: 20 residues. Here the CDR3 reads CASSISEWLAGGVGYNEQFF. In DNA form, the CDR3 reads TGTGCCAGTAGTATCTCTGAGTGGCTAGCGGGAGGGGTGGGGTACAATGAGCAGTTCTTC.

The table lists this clonotype with many counts. The genes are TRBV12-3 or TRBV12-4 and TRBJ2-7; D gene unclear. The CDR3 is 12 amino acids. The V end was cut by 4 bases, the J end by 3 bases, with 7 bases between. The DNA for the CDR3 is TGTGCCAGCAGTTCTCGAGGCTACGAGCAGTACTTC. Its protein product is CASSSRGYEQYF.

This clonotype was counted a few times. This may arise from a read error, as a much more abundant clone is one base away. The chain couples TRBV5-1 to TRBJ2-3; no definite D call. Germline loops: CDR1 SGHRS, CDR2 YFSETQ. The CDR3 is made up of 12 amino acids. The CDR3 nucleotides are TGCGCCAACAGCTTATCTATAGATACGCAGTATTTT. Protein sequence: CANSLSIDTQYF.

In this sample, this clonotype turned up many times. The chain combines TRBV3-1 with TRBJ2-5; the D gene is possibly TRBD1 (6 bases). Between the trimmed V and J ends, which lost 4 bases and 5 bases, there was a span of 14 bases. This CDR3 region has 14 residues. Germline CDR1 LGHDT, CDR2 YNNKEL (reference sequence). CDR3 DNA sequence: TGTGCCAGCAGCCCCCGGACCCAGGGGGAGACCCAGTACTTC. Translating gives CASSPRTQGETQYF.

This clonotype was recorded at least ten times. The chain has TRBV11-2 and TRBJ1-5; a weak D match, TRBD1 (5 bases). The germline CDR1 and CDR2 sequences are SGHAT and FQNNGV. Trimming removed 0 bases at V and 2 bases at J, with 5 bases between. The CDR3 spans 14 residues. CDR3 sequence reads: CASSLDRGNQPQHF. The CDR3, as DNA: TGTGCCAGCAGCTTAGACAGGGGCAATCAGCCCCAGCATTTT.

This clonotype occurred many times. The V and J genes are TRBV3-1 and TRBJ2-7; no reliable D call. The germline V gene encodes CDR1 LGHDT and CDR2 YNNKEL (reference sequence). Trimming cost V 4 bases and J 6 bases, with 7 bases left between them. The length of the CDR3 is 11 residues. CDR3: CASSRNFEQYF. The DNA of the CDR3 is TGTGCCAGCAGCCGGAACTTCGAGCAGTACTTC.

This clonotype appeared once. The chain joins TRBV20-1 to TRBJ2-3; the D is unclear. CDR3 length: 18 residues. The germline V gene has CDR1 DFQATT and CDR2 SNEGSKA (reference sequence). V was shortened by 3 bases and J by 1 base, with 23 bases between the two germline ends. The CDR3 DNA reads as TGCAGTGCTAGTCGGTCAGACAATCAGCCCCAGCGCACAGATACGCAGTATTTT. Protein product: CSASRSDNQPQRTDTQYF.

There are a few counts of this clonotype. A much larger clone differs from this one at a single base, so this may be a read error. The chain links TRBV5-1 to TRBJ1-4; 9 bases match TRBD1. This CDR3 comprises 14 residues. The germline V gene encodes CDR1 SGHRS and CDR2 YFSETQ. Losses at the gene ends were 4 bases for V and 7 bases for J; bases not matched to a gene: 5. The CDR3 bases are TGCGCCAGCAGCAAGGGACAGGGCGGTGAAAAACTGTTTTTT. Amino acid sequence: CASSKGQGGEKLFF. Full variable domain (remainder filled in from reference TRBV5-1 and TRBJ1-4): KAGVTQTPRYLIKTRGQQVTLSCSPISGHRSVSWYQQTPGQGLQFLFEYFSETQRNKGNFPGRFSGRQFSNSRSEMNVSTLELGDSALYLCASSKGQGGEKLFFGSGTQLSVL.

In its sample, this clonotype was seen many times. The chain joins TRBV30 to TRBJ2-2, with 9 bases matching TRBD1. The trim removed 2 bases at V and 3 bases at J, leaving 10 bases unmatched. CDR1 is GTSNPN and CDR2 is SVGIG in the germline V gene (reference sequence). The CDR3 sequence is 17 residues long. For the CDR3, the DNA is TGTGCCTGGAGTTTGGACAGGGGCAAAGGGTACACCGGGGAGCTGTTTTTT. Translating it yields CAWSLDRGKGYTGELFF.

This clonotype has ten or more counts. The rearrangement uses TRBV18 and TRBJ2-3, with D unclear. The germline V gene has CDR1 KGHSH and CDR2 LQKENI. The length of the CDR3 is 15 residues. The V gene lost 3 bases and the J gene lost 5 bases, with 15 bases spanning the gap. CDR3 in amino acids: CASSPTRTAKDTQYF. Here the CDR3 DNA reads TGTGCCAGCTCACCTACCAGGACGGCCAAAGATACGCAGTATTTT.

This clonotype was detected many times. The CDR3, as DNA: TGTGCCAGCAGCTTTAGGGAGGACTATGGCTACACCTTC. It translates to CASSFREDYGYTF. This chain connects TRBV7-2 to TRBJ1-2; D is unresolved. Germline lookup yields CDR1 SGHTA and CDR2 FQGNSA. Trimming stripped 3 bases from V and 3 bases from J, with 8 bases between. The CDR3 spans 13 residues.

This clonotype has a count of ten or more. This chain connects TRBV28 to TRBJ1-2; 8 bases line up with TRBD1. The CDR3 loop spans 14 amino acids. V was clipped by 5 bases and J by 4 bases; unmatched bases: 6. Germline CDR1 is MDHEN and CDR2 is SYDVKM. CDR3 residues: CASSIQGVVYGYTF. Here the CDR3 DNA reads TGTGCCAGCAGTATACAGGGGGTCGTCTATGGCTACACCTTC.

This clonotype was detected many times. This chain uses TRBV6-9 with TRBJ2-1, with a tentative D call TRBD1 (5 bases). Germline CDR1 is MNHGY and CDR2 is SVAAGI. The CDR3 is 17 residues long. Trimming took 3 bases from V and 6 from J, leaving 21 bases between them. CDR3 in amino acids: CASSYFFGSPGINEQFF. CDR3 coding DNA: TGTGCCAGCAGTTACTTCTTCGGTAGCCCAGGGATCAATGAGCAGTTCTTC.

In the case of this clonotype: Germline and junction disagree at one end, which may indicate a read error. The J gene is TRBJ1-2, the V gene TRBV6-1; D is uncertain. CDR3 length: 15 residues. Germline values: CDR1 MNHNS, CDR2 SASEGT. The CDR3 loop is CASREGGTQYYGYTF. The CDR3 bases are TGTGCCAGCAGAGAAGGCGGCACCCAGTACTACGGCTACACCTTC.

This clonotype has only a few counts. V gene TRBV7-9 combines with J gene TRBJ2-1, with 8 bases aligning to TRBD2. CDR1 is SEHNR and CDR2 is FQNEAQ in the germline V gene (reference sequence). The CDR3 runs to 19 residues. V gave up 5 bases and J gave up 2 bases; unmatched junction bases: 17. CDR3 DNA sequence: TGTGCCAGCAGCCCCCTTGAAGCGGGAGTTAATCCCCCCTACAATGAGCAGTTCTTC. Protein product: CASSPLEAGVNPPYNEQFF.

This clonotype was seen at least ten times. The chain uses TRBV3-1 and TRBJ1-2, with D maybe TRBD1 (6 bases). The germline V gene encodes CDR1 LGHDT and CDR2 YNNKEL (reference sequence). V was shortened by 2 bases and J by 8 bases, with 15 bases between the two germline ends. CDR3 size: 14 residues. CDR3: CASSQSWGLGGYTF. The CDR3 DNA follows: TGTGCCAGCAGCCAATCCTGGGGGCTGGGGGGCTACACCTTC. The variable domain in full, completed from reference TRBV3-1 and TRBJ1-2, reads DTAVSQTPKYLVTQMGNDKSIKCEQNLGHDTMYWYKQDSKKFLKIMFSYNNKELIINETVPNRFSPKSPDKAHLNLHINSLELGDSAVYFCASSQSWGLGGYTFGSGTRLTVV.

The V and J genes are TRBV5-6 and TRBJ2-2, with 12 bases matching TRBD1. V gave up 2 bases and J gave up 7 bases; unmatched junction bases: 12. Per germline, CDR1 SGHDT and CDR2 YYEEEE. The CDR3 totals 18 residues. CDR3 sequence (DNA): TGTGCCAGCAGCTTTCTACCCGGGACAGGGGGCGCCGGCGGGGAGCTGTTTTTT. Protein sequence: CASSFLPGTGGAGGELFF.

This clonotype was counted at least ten times. The genes are TRBV28 and TRBJ2-1; 15 bases fit TRBD2. Germline CDR1 is MDHEN and CDR2 is SYDVKM. V lost 5 bases, J lost 4 bases, and 9 bases stayed unmatched. The CDR3 loop spans 18 amino acids. This CDR3 is CASSHGLAGGQRYNEQFF. In nucleotides, the CDR3 is TGTGCCAGCAGTCACGGACTAGCGGGGGGGCAGCGGTACAATGAGCAGTTCTTC.

Only a few counts were recorded for this clonotype. The chain uses TRBV9 and TRBJ2-1, with 11 bases identical to TRBD2. Germline CDR1 is SGDLS and CDR2 is YYNGEE. CDR3 size: 16 residues. V gave up 0 bases and J gave up 8 bases; unmatched junction bases: 7. CDR3: CASSVGGSGRVDEQFF. CDR3 nucleotides: TGTGCCAGCAGCGTAGGGGGTAGCGGGAGGGTTGATGAGCAGTTCTTC. Combining the CDR3 with reference TRBV9 and TRBJ2-1 gives the whole variable domain DSGVTQTPKHLITATGQRVTLRCSPRSGDLSVYWYQQSLDQGLQFLIQYYNGEERAKGNILERFSAQQFPDLHSELNLSSLELGDSALYFCASSVGGSGRVDEQFFGPGTRLTVL.

The table lists this clonotype with a few counts. Possible read error: a much larger clone is one base away. This chain joins TRBV11-2 and TRBJ1-5, with D perhaps matching TRBD1 (6 bases). The germline V gene encodes CDR1 SGHAT and CDR2 FQNNGV. The CDR3 loop spans 16 amino acids. The CDR3 spells CAGSLVQGYSNQPQHF. CDR3 bases: TGTGCCGGCAGCTTAGTACAGGGATATAGCAATCAGCCCCAGCATTTT.

Concerning this clonotype itself: Relative to the germline gene, one junction end is altered; a read error may explain this. V and J are TRBV9 and TRBJ1-6, with D perhaps matching TRBD1 (5 bases). The CDR3 runs 16 residues. Germline loops: CDR1 SGDLS, CDR2 YYNGEE. The chain's CDR3 is CASSVVGGDPGSPLYF. CDR3 nucleotides: TGTGCCAGCAGCGTAGTAGGAGGGGACCCCGGATCACCCCTCTACTTT.

This clonotype was counted many times. The rearrangement joins TRBV12-3 or TRBV12-4 to TRBJ2-3, with D possibly being TRBD2 (5 bases). Between the trimmed V and J ends, which lost 7 bases and 4 bases, there was a span of 18 bases. The CDR3 length is 15 residues. This CDR3 reads CASTIKNPSPDTQYF. In DNA, the CDR3 is TGTGCCAGCACCATCAAAAATCCTAGCCCAGATACGCAGTATTTT.

This clonotype was found many times. This chain joins TRBV5-1 and TRBJ1-1; D possibly corresponds to TRBD1 (5 bases). V lost 5 bases and J lost 1, with 15 bases in between. The CDR3 has 15 amino acids. Germline V gives CDR1 SGHRS, CDR2 YFSETQ. The DNA for the CDR3 is TGCGCCAGCAGGCAAGAGGGGAACGGGAACACTGAAGCTTTCTTT. Amino acid sequence: CASRQEGNGNTEAFF.

The gene calls are TRBV2 and TRBJ2-7, with D perhaps TRBD1 (6 bases). Germline V gives CDR1 SNHLY, CDR2 FYNNEI. CDR3 length equals 14 residues. V was shortened by 6 bases and J by 0 bases, with 12 bases between the two germline ends. The CDR3 nucleotides read TGTGCCAGCAGCGAACAGGGAAACTCCTACGAGCAGTACTTC. Its translation: CASSEQGNSYEQYF.

This clonotype was seen ten or more times. The chain combines TRBV30 with TRBJ2-7; D perhaps matches TRBD1 (5 bases). CDR3 size: 12 residues. Germline V gene data show CDR1 as GTSNPN and CDR2 as SVGIG (reference sequence). CDR3 coding DNA: TGTGCTGCGACAGCCAAGACCTACGAGCAGTACTTC. Translated: CAATAKTYEQYF.

The CDR3 region is CSVEASDHNEQFF. Here the CDR3 DNA reads TGCAGCGTTGAAGCTAGCGACCACAATGAGCAGTTCTTC. V gene TRBV29-1 combines with J gene TRBJ2-1; D may be TRBD2 (6 bases). V lost 1 base, J lost 5 bases, and 9 bases lay in between. Germline V gene lookup returns CDR1 SQVTM and CDR2 ANQGSEA. The CDR3 totals 13 residues.

About this clonotype itself: A much larger clone lies a single base off, so this may be a read error. The genes are TRBV6-2 or TRBV6-3 and TRBJ2-1; 10 bases fit TRBD1. Germline values: CDR1 MNHEY, CDR2 SVGEGT. V lost 5 bases and J lost 5; bases outside the gene matches: 12. The CDR3 runs 17 residues. DNA for the CDR3: TGTGCCAGCAGTGGAGTCGACAGGGGGCCTAGGGACAATGAGCAGTTCTTC. This codes for CASSGVDRGPRDNEQFF.